A selection of T cell receptor beta chains follows, all from one sample in a study of blood T cell repertoires in COVID-19. Sequencing was performed with immunoSEQ multiplex PCR; in TCRdb, only in-frame clones are kept and a portion is missing. Of about 180,000 clones listed, 81% are singletons. Sequenced input: PBMCs or T cells enriched from blood (not recorded which). The receptors stem from a woman aged 40 to 50 with acute COVID-19. Each CDR3 is given with its conserved first and last residue. D genes are given only for firm matches. Expanded clones are given a class, and other clones once, few, many or no size at all.

>-|TRBD2|TRBJ2-1|TRBV5-1
TGCGCCAGCAGCTTGGCCGCTAGCGGGATCAGCTCCTACAATGAGCAGTTCTTC
CASSLAASGISSYNEQFF
>-|-|TRBJ1-3|TRBV4-2
TGTGCCAGCAGCCCCCCGTCGCTTGACTTTGGAAACACCATATATTTT
CASSPPSLDFGNTIYF
>-|-|TRBJ2-3|TRBV28
TGTGCCAGCAGCCGCTCTGGGACATACGGCACAGATACGCAGTATTTT
CASSRSGTYGTDTQYF
>-|TRBD2|TRBJ2-1|TRBV19
TGTGCCAGTAGTGCCCTAGAAGCGGGAGGGTACAATGAGCAGTTCTTC
CASSALEAGGYNEQFF
>few|TRBD1|TRBJ1-5|TRBV29-1
TGCAGCGTTCAAACCGGGACAGGGGATCAGCCCCAGCATTTT
CSVQTGTGDQPQHF
>-|TRBD1|TRBJ1-2|TRBV2
TGTGCCAGCAGTGAACAGCCAGGGGGTGACTATGGCTACACCTTC
CASSEQPGGDYGYTF
>many|TRBD2|TRBJ2-1|TRBV12-5
TGTGCTAGTGGTCTGCGGACTAGCGGGACAGATCACAATGAGCAGTTCTTC
CASGLRTSGTDHNEQFF
>once|-|TRBJ2-1|TRBV11-2
TGTGCCAGCAGCTCAAACAGGTATGAGCAGTTCTTC
CASSSNRYEQFF
>-|-|TRBJ2-7|TRBV5-1
TGCGCCAGCAGCTTGGACAAATCCTACGAGCAGTACTTC
CASSLDKSYEQYF
>-|-|TRBJ2-1|TRBV5-1
TGCGCCAGCAGCTTGGAGGGCGGGGCAACGCCGTTCTTC
CASSLEGGATPFF
>-|-|TRBJ1-1|TRBV6-5
TGTGCCAGCAGTTACGACAATCCGAACACTGAAGCTTTCTTT
CASSYDNPNTEAFF
>-|-|TRBJ1-6|TRBV27
TGTGCCAGCCGCGACCAGGGGAAGAACTCACCCCTCCACTTT
CASRDQGKNSPLHF
>-|TRBD1|TRBJ1-4|TRBV5-4
TGTGCCAGCAGCGGAGGACAGGATGAAAAACTGTTTTTT
CASSGGQDEKLFF
>-|TRBD1|TRBJ2-5|TRBV2
TGTGCCAGCAGTGATAGGGACAGGGAGACCCAGTACTTC
CASSDRDRETQYF
>-|TRBD2|TRBJ2-3|TRBV28
TGTGCCAGCAAAACTAGCGGTGGCACAGATACGCAGTATTTT
CASKTSGGTDTQYF
>-|TRBD2|TRBJ2-5|TRBV5-1
TGCGCCAGCAGAAATCTCGGGACTAGCGGGAGGGCCATGGGAGAGACCCAGTACTTC
CASRNLGTSGRAMGETQYF
>-|-|TRBJ1-3|TRBV3-1/TRBV3-2
TGTGCCAGCAGCCAAGGACAGCTTTCAGGAAACACCATATATTTT
CASSQGQLSGNTIYF
>-|-|TRBJ1-2|TRBV27
TGTGCCAGCAGTTTTCTAGGGAGGGAAGGTGGCTACACCTTC
CASSFLGREGGYTF
>-|-|TRBJ2-7|TRBV6-1
TGTGCCAGCAGTGAAGCCCCGTGGAGAGAGCAGTACTTC
CASSEAPWREQYF
>-|TRBD2|TRBJ2-3|TRBV3-1/TRBV3-2
TGTGCCAGCAGCCAAGGACTAGCGGCGATTCCAGATACGCAGTATTTT
CASSQGLAAIPDTQYF
>-|TRBD1|TRBJ2-4|TRBV6-5
TGTGCCAGCAGTAATGATGGACAGGGGAAAAACATTCAGTACTTC
CASSNDGQGKNIQYF
>-|-|TRBJ1-1|TRBV6-1
TGTGCCAGCAGTGAGATCGCAAGGGGTCGGACTGAAGCTTTCTTT
CASSEIARGRTEAFF
>-|TRBD2|TRBJ2-2|TRBV7-9
TGTGCCAGCAGCCCGCATTACCAGCGGGGCAGCGGGGGAGTGTTTTTT
CASSPHYQRGSGGVFF
>-|-|TRBJ2-7|TRBV12-5
TGTGCTAGTGGCGCTGGGGGGGCTTCCTACGAGCAGTACTTC
CASGAGGASYEQYF
>-|TRBD1|TRBJ2-1|TRBV4-1
TGCGCCAGCAGCCAAGAACAGGGGGCGCCCTCCTACAATGAGCAGTTCTTC
CASSQEQGAPSYNEQFF
>-|TRBD1|TRBJ2-1|TRBV24-1
TGTGCCACCAGTGACCTGGACAGGGATTACAATGAGCAGTTCTTC
CATSDLDRDYNEQFF
>few|-|TRBJ2-1|TRBV6-4
TGTGCCAGCAGACCGGACTTCGGTGGGAGCGAGCAGTTCTTC
CASRPDFGGSEQFF
>-|TRBD1|TRBJ2-5|TRBV5-1
TGCGCCAGCAGCTCGGACAGGGGGCTTGGGGAGACCCAGTACTTC
CASSSDRGLGETQYF
>-|-|TRBJ1-1|TRBV5-4
TGTGCCAGCAGCTTGCATGTCGGGAACACTGAAGCTTTCTTT
CASSLHVGNTEAFF
>-|TRBD2|TRBJ2-1|TRBV5-1
TGCGCCAGCAGGACCGGGACTAGCAATGAGCAGTTCTTC
CASRTGTSNEQFF
>-|-|TRBJ1-1|TRBV18
TGTGCCAGCTCAACCCAGGGCCGGAACACTGAAGCTTTCTTT
CASSTQGRNTEAFF
>few|TRBD1|TRBJ1-2|TRBV15
TGTGCCACCAGCACTGACAGGGCTGGCTACACCTTC
CATSTDRAGYTF
>-|TRBD2|TRBJ2-5|TRBV2
TGTGCCAGCACAGGACTAGCGGGACGGACAGGAGAGACCCAGTACTTC
CASTGLAGRTGETQYF
>-|-|TRBJ2-5|TRBV5-1
TGCGCCAGCAGCTTGGTTTTGGGGAGGGAGACCCAGTACTTC
CASSLVLGRETQYF
>once|-|TRBJ2-3|TRBV5-5
TGTGCCAGCAGCTTGCGGGCGGGGCCGCTTACAGATACGCAGTATTTT
CASSLRAGPLTDTQYF
>-|TRBD1|TRBJ1-5|TRBV27
TGTGCCAGCAGTTCCTGGGACAGGGTCAATCAGCCCCAGCATTTT
CASSSWDRVNQPQHF
>-|TRBD1|TRBJ1-5|TRBV28
TGTGCCAGCAACTCCGGACAGGCCAAAAGGCCCCAGCATTTT
CASNSGQAKRPQHF
>-|-|TRBJ2-5|TRBV30
TGTGCCTGGAGAGACGGGGGGCGTCAGACCCAGTACTTC
CAWRDGGRQTQYF
>many|TRBD1|TRBJ1-2|TRBV2
TGTGCCAGCAGTGATCCAGGGGGACGGGACTACACCTTC
CASSDPGGRDYTF
>-|TRBD2|TRBJ2-1|TRBV9
TGTGCCTCTGGGACTAGCGGGAGATACAATGAGCAGTTCTTC
CASGTSGRYNEQFF
>-|-|TRBJ2-7|TRBV3-1/TRBV3-2
TGTGCCAGCAGCCAAGGAGACGAGCAGTACTTC
CASSQGDEQYF
>-|-|TRBJ1-1|TRBV7-3
TGTGCCAGCAGCAAAAAAGGGGAAACTGAAGCTTTCTTT
CASSKKGETEAFF
>-|-|TRBJ2-2|TRBV6-5
TGTGCCAGCAGTCCCTCAGGCGCCGGGGAGCTGTTTTTT
CASSPSGAGELFF
>once|TRBD2|TRBJ2-2|TRBV24-1
TGTGCCACCAGTGATCCGCTAGCGGGGACGAACACCGGGGAGCTGTTTTTT
CATSDPLAGTNTGELFF
>-|-|TRBJ1-2|TRBV21-1
TGTGCCAGCAGCGCCCTACGTAACTATGGCTACACCTTC
CASSALRNYGYTF
>-|TRBD2|TRBJ2-1|TRBV15
TGTGCCACCAGCAGAGACACTAGCGGGAGGGCCCAGTTCTTC
CATSRDTSGRAQFF
>-|-|TRBJ1-3|TRBV19
TGTGCCAGTAGTATACTGAGCTCTGGAAACACCATATATTTT
CASSILSSGNTIYF
>-|TRBD1|TRBJ1-1|TRBV30
TGTGCCTGGAGTGTAGGGCAGGGGGTTGCTGAAGCTTTCTTT
CAWSVGQGVAEAFF
>-|-|TRBJ1-4|TRBV6-5
TGTGCCAGCAGCCGTGCACAGACGGTTTGGGAAAAACTGTTTTTT
CASSRAQTVWEKLFF
>-|TRBD1|TRBJ2-2|TRBV9
TGTGCCAGCAGCGTAGAGATAGGACAGGGACACACCGGGGAGCTGTTTTTT
CASSVEIGQGHTGELFF
>-|-|TRBJ2-1|TRBV5-1
TGCGCCAGCAGCTTGGTTAGCCGGGACACTAATGAGCAGTTCTTC
CASSLVSRDTNEQFF
>few|-|TRBJ1-3|TRBV19
TGTGCCAGTATAGAAACTTTTGGAAACACCATATATTTT
CASIETFGNTIYF
>-|-|TRBJ1-1|TRBV6-5
TGTGCCAGCAGTACGACGGCGGCGGGGAACACTGAAGCTTTCTTT
CASSTTAAGNTEAFF